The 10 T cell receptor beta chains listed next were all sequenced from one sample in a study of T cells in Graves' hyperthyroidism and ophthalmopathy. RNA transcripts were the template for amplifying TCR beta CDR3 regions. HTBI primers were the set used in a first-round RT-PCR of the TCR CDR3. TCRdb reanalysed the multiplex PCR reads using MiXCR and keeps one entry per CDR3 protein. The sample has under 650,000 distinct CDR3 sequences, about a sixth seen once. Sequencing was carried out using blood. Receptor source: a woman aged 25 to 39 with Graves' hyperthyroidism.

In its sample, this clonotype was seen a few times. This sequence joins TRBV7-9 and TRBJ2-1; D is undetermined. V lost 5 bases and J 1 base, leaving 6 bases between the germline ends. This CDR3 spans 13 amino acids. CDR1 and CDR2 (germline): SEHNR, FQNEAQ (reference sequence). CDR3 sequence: CASSARSYNEQFF. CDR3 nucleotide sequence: TGTGCCAGCAGCGCCAGATCCTACAATGAGCAGTTCTTC.

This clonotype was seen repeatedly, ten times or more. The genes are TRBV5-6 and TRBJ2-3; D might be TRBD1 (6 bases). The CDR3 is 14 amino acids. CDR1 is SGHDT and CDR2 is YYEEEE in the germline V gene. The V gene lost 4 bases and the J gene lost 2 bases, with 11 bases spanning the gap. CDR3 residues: CASSLGQTTDTQYF. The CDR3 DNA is TGTGCCAGCAGCCTAGGACAGACCACAGATACGCAGTATTTT.

The CDR3 DNA sequence: TGTGCCAGCAGCCCCTTACTAGCGGTGACGTACGAGCAGTACTTC. This translates into CASSPLLAVTYEQYF. The rearrangement uses TRBV11-2 and TRBJ2-7; TRBD2 aligns across 8 bases. Unmatched junction bases numbered 10, after V lost 5 bases and J lost 4 bases. The CDR3 is 15 amino acids. Germline V lookup: CDR1 SGHAT, CDR2 FQNNGV.

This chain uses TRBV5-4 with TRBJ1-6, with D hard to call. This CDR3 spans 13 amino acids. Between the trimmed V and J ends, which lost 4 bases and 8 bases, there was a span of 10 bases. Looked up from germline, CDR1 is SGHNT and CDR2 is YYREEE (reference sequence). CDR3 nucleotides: TGTGCCAGCAGCGTCGACTCGGATTCACCCCTCCACTTT. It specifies CASSVDSDSPLHF. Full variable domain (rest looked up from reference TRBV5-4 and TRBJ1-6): ETGVTQSPTHLIKTRGQQVTLRCSSQSGHNTVSWYQQALGQGPQFIFQYYREEENGRGNFPPRFSGLQFPNYSSELNVNALELDDSALYLCASSVDSDSPLHFGNGTRLTVT.

The CDR3 reads CAWSPGASYEQYF. Here the CDR3 DNA reads TGTGCCTGGAGTCCCGGGGCTTCCTACGAGCAGTACTTC. The J gene is TRBJ2-7, the V gene TRBV30, with D perhaps assigned TRBD1 or TRBD2 (5 bases each). V lost 2 bases and J 1 base, leaving 9 bases between the germline ends. CDR1 and CDR2 from the germline V gene are GTSNPN and SVGIG (reference sequence). The CDR3 covers 13 residues.

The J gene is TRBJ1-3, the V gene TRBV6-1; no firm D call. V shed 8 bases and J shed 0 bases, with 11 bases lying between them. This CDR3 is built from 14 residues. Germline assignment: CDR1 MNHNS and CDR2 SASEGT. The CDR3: CASLVAFSGNTIYF. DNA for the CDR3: TGTGCCAGCTTAGTTGCTTTCTCTGGAAACACCATATATTTT.

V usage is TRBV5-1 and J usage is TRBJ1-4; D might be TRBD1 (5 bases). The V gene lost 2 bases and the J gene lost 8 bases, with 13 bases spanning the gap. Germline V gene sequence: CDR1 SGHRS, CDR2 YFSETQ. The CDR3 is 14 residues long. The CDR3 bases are TGCGCCAGCAGCTTTGGACATCTAGAAGAAAAACTGTTTTTT. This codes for CASSFGHLEEKLFF.

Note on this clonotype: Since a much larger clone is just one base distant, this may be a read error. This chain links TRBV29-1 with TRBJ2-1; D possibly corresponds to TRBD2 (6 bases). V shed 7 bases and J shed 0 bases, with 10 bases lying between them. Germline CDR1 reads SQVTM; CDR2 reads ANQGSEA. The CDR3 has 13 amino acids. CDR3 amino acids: CSAGGYSYNEQFF. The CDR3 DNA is TGCAGCGCTGGGGGGTACTCCTACAATGAGCAGTTCTTC.

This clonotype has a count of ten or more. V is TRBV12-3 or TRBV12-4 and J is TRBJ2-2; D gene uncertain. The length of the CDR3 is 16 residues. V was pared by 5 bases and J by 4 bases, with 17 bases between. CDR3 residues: CASSPVDTLGTGELFF. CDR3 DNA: TGTGCCAGCAGTCCCGTCGACACGCTTGGCACCGGGGAGCTGTTTTTT.

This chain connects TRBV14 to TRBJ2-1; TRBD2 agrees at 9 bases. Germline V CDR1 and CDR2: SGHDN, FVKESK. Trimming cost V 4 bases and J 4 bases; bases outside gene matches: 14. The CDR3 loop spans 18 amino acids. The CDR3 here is CASSLPSGAGGPYNEQFF. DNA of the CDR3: TGTGCCAGCAGCCTACCGTCAGGGGCGGGAGGGCCATACAATGAGCAGTTCTTC.